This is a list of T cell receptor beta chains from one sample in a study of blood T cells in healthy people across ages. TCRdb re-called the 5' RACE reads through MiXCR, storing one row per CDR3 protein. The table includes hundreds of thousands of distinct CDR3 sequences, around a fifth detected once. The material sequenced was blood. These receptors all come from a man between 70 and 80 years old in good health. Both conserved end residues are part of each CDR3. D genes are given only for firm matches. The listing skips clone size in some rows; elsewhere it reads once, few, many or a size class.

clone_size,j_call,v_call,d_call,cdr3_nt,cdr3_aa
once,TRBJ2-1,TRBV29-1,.,TGCAGCGTTGGCGCCCTTGACAAGAGCTCCTACAATGAGCAGTTCTTC,CSVGALDKSSYNEQFF
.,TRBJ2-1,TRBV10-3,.,TGTGCCATCAGTGATACTCGAGAAACCTACAATGAGCAGTTCTTC,CAISDTRETYNEQFF
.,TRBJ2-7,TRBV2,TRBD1,TGTGCCAGCCGGGAAGGGGGCAAGGTTTACGAGCAGTACTTC,CASREGGKVYEQYF
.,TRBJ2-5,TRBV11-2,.,TGTGCCAGCAGCCCTTTTGCCCCAGAGACCCAGTACTTC,CASSPFAPETQYF
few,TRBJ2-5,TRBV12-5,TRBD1,TGTGCTAGTGGTTTGGTAGTTTTAGTTTCAGTTGAGGGGGCAGGGGAGACCCAGTACTTC,CASGLVVLVSVEGAGETQYF
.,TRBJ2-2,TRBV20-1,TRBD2,TGCAGTGCTAGAGGTGGTAGCGGGAACGCGAACGCCGGGGAGCTGTTTTTT,CSARGGSGNANAGELFF
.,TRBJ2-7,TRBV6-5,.,TGTGCCAGCAGAGGCGATAGCGGGACAGGAAGCTCCTACGAGCAGTACTTC,CASRGDSGTGSSYEQYF
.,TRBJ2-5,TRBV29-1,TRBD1,TGCAGCGCCGACAGGGGCGTAGAGACCCAGTACTTC,CSADRGVETQYF
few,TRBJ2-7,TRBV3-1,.,TGTGCCAGCAGCCAGAACCCGGGACGAGCTTCCTACGAGCAGTACTTC,CASSQNPGRASYEQYF
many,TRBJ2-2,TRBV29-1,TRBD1,TGCAGCGTTGCGGCGACAGGGTACACCGGGGAGCTGTTTTTT,CSVAATGYTGELFF
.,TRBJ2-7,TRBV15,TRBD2,TGTGCCACCAGCAGAGAAGTAGCGGGAGGGCCCTACGAGCAGTACTTC,CATSREVAGGPYEQYF
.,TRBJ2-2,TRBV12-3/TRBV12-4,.,TGTGCCACCCAACCTATGAACACCGGGGAGCTGTTTTTT,CATQPMNTGELFF
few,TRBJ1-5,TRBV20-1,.,TGCAGTGCTAGCGGGGGAACCGGGACCTATCAGCCCCAGCATTTT,CSASGGTGTYQPQHF
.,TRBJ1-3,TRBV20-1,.,TGCAGTGCTAGAGATAGACCTGGAAACACCATATATTTT,CSARDRPGNTIYF
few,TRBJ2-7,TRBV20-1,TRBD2,TGCAGTGGAACCCCCATAGCGCGGGAGGGCTACGAGCAGTACTTC,CSGTPIAREGYEQYF
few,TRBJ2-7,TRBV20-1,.,TGCAGTGCTAGACGCAGCGCTCGCGAGCAGTACTTC,CSARRSAREQYF
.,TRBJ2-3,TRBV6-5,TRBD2,TGTGCCAGCAAAACTAGCGGGATGGCAGATACGCAGTATTTT,CASKTSGMADTQYF
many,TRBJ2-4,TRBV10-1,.,TGCGCCAGGCCCACGGAAGCCGAAAACATTCAGTACTTC,CARPTEAENIQYF
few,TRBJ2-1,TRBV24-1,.,TGTGCCACCAGCCTGGCAAAGAATGAGCAGTTCTTC,CATSLAKNEQFF